This T cell receptor beta chain was profiled in a study of blood T cell repertoires in COVID-19. Assay: immunoSEQ multiplex PCR; the TCRdb copy retains only in-frame clones and omits some. Of hundreds of thousands of clones detected, about nine tenths appear once; the ten largest clones hold 5.5% to 7%. V was clipped by 6 bases and J by 2 bases; unmatched bases: 6. CDR3 size: 16 residues. Per the germline V gene, CDR1 is MNHEY and CDR2 is SMNVEV (reference sequence). Sequencing was done on a sample of peripheral blood. This receptor was obtained from an older man with acute or convalescent COVID-19. The chain employs TRBV27 and TRBJ2-3; the match to TRBD2 covers 12 bases. The CDR3 DNA sequence: TGTGCCAGCAGCGATCGACTAGCGGGAGACACAGATACGCAGTATTTT. This translates into CASSDRLAGDTDTQYF.